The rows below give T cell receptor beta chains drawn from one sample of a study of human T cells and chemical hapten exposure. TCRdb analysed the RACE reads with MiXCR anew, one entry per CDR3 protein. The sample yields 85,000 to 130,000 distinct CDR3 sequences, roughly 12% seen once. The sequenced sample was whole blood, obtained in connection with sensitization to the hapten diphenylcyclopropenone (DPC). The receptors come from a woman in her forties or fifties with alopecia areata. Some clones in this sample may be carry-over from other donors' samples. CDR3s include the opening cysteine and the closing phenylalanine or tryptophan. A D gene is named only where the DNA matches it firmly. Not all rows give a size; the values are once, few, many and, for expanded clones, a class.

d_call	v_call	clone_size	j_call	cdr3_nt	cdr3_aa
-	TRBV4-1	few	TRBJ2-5	TGCGCCAGCAGCCAAGACACAGGAGCCGGTGGGGAGACCCAGTACTTC	CASSQDTGAGGETQYF
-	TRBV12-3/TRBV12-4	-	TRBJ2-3	TGTGCCAGCAGTTACACAGATACGCAGTATTTT	CASSYTDTQYF
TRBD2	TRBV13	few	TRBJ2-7	TGTGCCACCAGTAGCGGGTCATTTTCCTACGAGCAGTACTTC	CATSSGSFSYEQYF
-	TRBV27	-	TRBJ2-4	TGTGCCAGCAGGGTCGGTTACATTCAGTACTTC	CASRVGYIQYF
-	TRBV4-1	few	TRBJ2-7	TGCGCCAGCAGCCAAGGGACGGCTACCTACGAGCAGTACTTC	CASSQGTATYEQYF
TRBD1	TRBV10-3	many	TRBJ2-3	TGTGCCATCAGTCGACAGGGTCAAGATACAGATACGCAGTATTTT	CAISRQGQDTDTQYF
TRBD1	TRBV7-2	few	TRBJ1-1	TGTGCCAGCAGGCACTCAGGACAGGGAGGGTTAGTAGAAGCTTTCTTT	CASRHSGQGGLVEAFF
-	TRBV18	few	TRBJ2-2	TGTGCCAGCTCACCAGAAGGAACAAAGAACACCGGGGAGCTGTTTTTT	CASSPEGTKNTGELFF
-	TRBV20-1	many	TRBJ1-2	TGCAGTGCTAGATGGGGCAGCGTTAACTATGGCTACACCTTC	CSARWGSVNYGYTF
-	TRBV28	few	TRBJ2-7	TGTGCCAGCCGAACTTATGGGGGTCCCGAGCAGTACTTC	CASRTYGGPEQYF
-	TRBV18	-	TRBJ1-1	TGTGCCAGCTCACCCGATAGAGGGACTGAAGCTTTCTTT	CASSPDRGTEAFF
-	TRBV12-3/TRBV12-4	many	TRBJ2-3	TGTGCCAGCGCGGCTGGAAGGGGAGATACGCAGTATTTT	CASAAGRGDTQYF
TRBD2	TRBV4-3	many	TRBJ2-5	TGCGCCAGCAGCCCACCTACCGGGGGGGCCCAAGAGACCCAGTACTTC	CASSPPTGGAQETQYF
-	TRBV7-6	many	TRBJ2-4	TGTGCCAGCAGCGCGGCGGAGGGGCTAGCCAAAAACATTCAGTACTTC	CASSAAEGLAKNIQYF
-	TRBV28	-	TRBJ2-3	TGTGCCAGCAGTGCATGGGGGGGCCCAGATACGCAGTATTTT	CASSAWGGPDTQYF